The 22 T cell receptor beta chains in this list originate from one sample, sequenced in a study of OX40 agonist ivuxolimab in advanced cancers. Assay: immunoSEQ multiplex PCR; the TCRdb copy retains only in-frame clones and omits some. The repertoire includes some 66,000 clones, around 87% of them detected once, and 0.38% sits in the top ten. Source: CD4+ or CD8+ T cells sorted from blood, taken in a trial of the OX40 agonist ivuxolimab. These receptors originate from an adult with an advanced solid tumor such as melanoma, head and neck, liver or kidney cancer.

The chain recombines TRBV7-2 with TRBJ1-5; D gene ambiguous. The germline gives CDR1 SGHTA, CDR2 FQGNSA. V was clipped by 0 bases and J by 7 bases, with 7 bases between them. This CDR3 spans 13 amino acids. The CDR3 bases are TGTGCCAGCAGCTTAGCCGGCCGCCAGCCCCAGCATTTT. Amino acids: CASSLAGRQPQHF.

The rearrangement links TRBV9 to TRBJ1-6; no clear D. Trimming left V 4 bases short and J 2 bases short, with 13 bases between. The CDR3 spans 16 residues. Germline V gives CDR1 SGDLS, CDR2 YYNGEE. Here the CDR3 reads CASSTFGVPYNSPLHF. The DNA of the CDR3 is TGTGCCAGCAGCACCTTCGGGGTCCCCTATAATTCACCCCTCCACTTT. The whole variable domain, filled in from reference TRBV9 and TRBJ1-6, reads DSGVTQTPKHLITATGQRVTLRCSPRSGDLSVYWYQQSLDQGLQFLIQYYNGEERAKGNILERFSAQQFPDLHSELNLSSLELGDSALYFCASSTFGVPYNSPLHFGNGTRLTVT.

The chain has TRBV10-3 and TRBJ2-3; maybe TRBD2 (6 bases). V gave up 4 bases and J gave up 5 bases, with 13 bases separating them. The CDR3 consists of 14 residues. The germline V gene has CDR1 ENHRY and CDR2 SYGVKD. CDR3 in DNA: TGTGCCATCAGTGTCGGGAGCTCCGGAGATACGCAGTATTTT. Translation: CAISVGSSGDTQYF.

The chain combines TRBV7-2 with TRBJ2-2, with a weak D call TRBD2 (6 bases). Trimming took 6 bases from V and 6 from J, leaving 11 bases between them. The CDR3 extends over 13 amino acids. Germline assignment: CDR1 SGHTA and CDR2 FQGNSA. The CDR3 DNA reads TGTGCCAGCAGAGGCGGGGCCGCCGGGGAGCTGTTTTTT. This sequence encodes CASRGGAAGELFF.

The chain is built from TRBV10-2 and TRBJ2-7, with 7 bases lining up with TRBD2. CDR1 and CDR2 from the germline V gene are WSHSY and SAAADI. The CDR3 length is 16 residues. The V and J ends lost 0 bases and 4 bases, in that order; junction bases with no gene match: 9. The CDR3 coding sequence is TGCGCCAGCAGTGAGTCGATGTTTTCGGGGGGATACGAGCAGTACTTC. Its protein is CASSESMFSGGYEQYF.

This sequence joins TRBV5-1 and TRBJ1-1; D may be TRBD1 (6 bases). CDR1 and CDR2 from the germline V gene are SGHRS and YFSETQ. The CDR3 spans 13 residues. V gave up 5 bases and J gave up 4 bases, with 12 bases separating them. The chain's CDR3 is CASRTFRGTEAFF. For the CDR3, the DNA is TGCGCCAGCAGAACCTTCAGGGGCACTGAAGCTTTCTTT.

V is TRBV18 and J is TRBJ2-5, with a weak D call TRBD1 (6 bases). The CDR3 covers 15 residues. Germline assignment: CDR1 KGHSH and CDR2 LQKENI. V lost 2 bases, J lost 5 bases, and 15 bases lay in between. Here the CDR3 reads CASSPRTAQGETQYF. In DNA, the CDR3 is TGTGCCAGCTCACCAAGGACGGCGCAGGGGGAGACCCAGTACTTC.

This chain uses TRBV6-5 with TRBJ1-6; 8 nucleotides match TRBD1. The germline V gene has CDR1 MNHEY and CDR2 SVGAGI. The CDR3 is made up of 16 amino acids. J gave up 4 bases and V 0 bases, and 2 bases lay outside the gene matches. Here the CDR3 reads CASSYSRTGYNSPLHF. CDR3 nucleotide sequence: TGTGCCAGCAGTTACTCCCGGACAGGGTATAATTCACCCCTCCACTTT.

This sequence joins TRBV19 and TRBJ2-7; TRBD1 agrees at 7 bases. Losses at the gene ends were 5 bases for V and 5 bases for J; bases not matched to a gene: 6. Germline CDR1 LNHDA, CDR2 SQIVND (reference sequence). This CDR3 is 13 amino acids long. CDR3 residues: CASSADRFNEQYF. CDR3 nucleotides: TGTGCCAGTAGTGCGGACAGGTTCAACGAGCAGTACTTC.

This chain connects TRBV5-1 to TRBJ2-3; 11 nucleotides line up with TRBD2. The CDR3 loop spans 16 amino acids. The trim removed 4 bases at V and 5 bases at J, leaving 9 bases unmatched. Germline V gene sequence: CDR1 SGHRS, CDR2 YFSETQ. The CDR3 loop reads CASSPFSGGAKDTQYF. As DNA, the CDR3 is TGCGCCAGCAGCCCCTTTAGCGGGGGGGCCAAAGATACGCAGTATTTT.

The V call is TRBV9, the J call TRBJ2-3; 11 bases are shared with TRBD2. V gave up 1 base and J gave up 3 bases; unmatched junction bases: 7. The CDR3 loop spans 17 amino acids. The germline CDR1 and CDR2 sequences are SGDLS and YYNGEE. Here the CDR3 reads CASSVSLAGGRTDTQYF. The CDR3 DNA sequence: TGTGCCAGCAGCGTAAGCCTAGCGGGGGGAAGAACAGATACGCAGTATTTT.

This clone was seen once. The junction and the germline gene differ at one end; a read error may be behind it. The chain couples TRBV25-1 to TRBJ1-6, with D possibly being TRBD1 (5 bases). The CDR3 is 13 amino acids. Germline lookup yields CDR1 MGHDK and CDR2 SYGVNS. This CDR3 is CASSPQGPSSLHF. The DNA of the CDR3 is TGTGCCAGCAGTCCCCAGGGCCCTTCATCCCTCCACTTT.

V usage is TRBV6-1 and J usage is TRBJ2-1; D is unresolved. With 2 bases removed from V and 5 bases from J, the gap between germline ends came to 4 bases. Germline V gene lookup returns CDR1 MNHNS and CDR2 SASEGT. The CDR3 has 12 residues. The CDR3: CASSESDNEQFF. DNA of the CDR3: TGTGCCAGCAGTGAATCGGACAATGAGCAGTTCTTC.

V is TRBV5-4 and J is TRBJ1-4; D is possibly TRBD1 (5 bases). The CDR3 contains 16 residues. In germline, CDR1 is SGHNT, CDR2 YYREEE (reference sequence). Trimming left V 1 base short and J 3 bases short, with 13 bases between. The CDR3 loop reads CASSLIRDRANEKLFF. In DNA, the CDR3 is TGTGCCAGCAGCTTGATCCGGGACCGCGCTAATGAAAAACTGTTTTTT.

This chain uses TRBV9 with TRBJ2-3; D is perhaps TRBD2 (6 bases). V dropped 1 base and J dropped 1 base, with 25 bases sitting between them. The CDR3 is 20 amino acids. Germline assignment: CDR1 SGDLS and CDR2 YYNGEE. The CDR3 sequence is CASSVTTRSSDARGTDTQYF. CDR3 DNA: TGTGCCAGCAGCGTAACCACGAGGTCTAGCGACGCCCGTGGCACAGATACGCAGTATTTT.

J is TRBJ1-2 and V is TRBV5-4; D unclear. This CDR3 has 15 residues. The germline CDR1 and CDR2 sequences are SGHNT and YYREEE (reference sequence). V lost 2 bases and J 5 bases, leaving 16 bases between the germline ends. The CDR3, as DNA: TGTGCCAGCAGCTTAAACGCCGGGCAAATATATGGCTACACCTTC. Translating it yields CASSLNAGQIYGYTF.

The chain joins TRBV19 to TRBJ1-4; D remains unclear. The CDR3 sequence is 15 residues long. V was pared by 1 base and J by 0 bases, with 6 bases between. The germline CDR1 and CDR2 sequences are LNHDA and SQIVND (reference sequence). The CDR3 protein is CASSIGGTTNEKLFF. In DNA, the CDR3 is TGTGCCAGTAGTATAGGAGGGACAACTAATGAAAAACTGTTTTTT.

The V and J genes are TRBV18 and TRBJ2-7; D perhaps matches TRBD2 (6 bases). Per germline, CDR1 KGHSH and CDR2 LQKENI. The CDR3 sequence is 12 residues long. V dropped 3 bases and J dropped 4 bases, with 7 bases sitting between them. The CDR3 loop reads CASSPEGYEQYF. The CDR3 nucleotides are TGTGCCAGCTCACCGGAGGGTTACGAGCAGTACTTC.

The rearrangement links TRBV7-2 to TRBJ1-4, with 12 positions matching TRBD1. J was trimmed by 7 bases and V by 6 bases; bases with no gene match: 9. The CDR3 spans 16 residues. Germline V gives CDR1 SGHTA, CDR2 FQGNSA. CDR3 DNA sequence: TGTGCCAGCAGTTATGGGACAGGGGGCTTGGTTGAAAAACTGTTTTTT. Encoded protein: CASSYGTGGLVEKLFF.

The rearrangement uses TRBV5-1 and TRBJ2-2, with D unresolved. V lost 0 bases and J 7 bases, leaving 16 bases between the germline ends. The CDR3 consists of 16 residues. From germline, CDR1 is SGHRS and CDR2 YFSETQ. The CDR3 region is CASSLVSPSAGGELFF. CDR3 DNA: TGCGCCAGCAGCTTGGTGAGCCCCTCGGCTGGCGGGGAGCTGTTTTTT.

V usage is TRBV7-2 and J usage is TRBJ2-5, with D perhaps matching TRBD2 (6 bases). V dropped 5 bases and J dropped 2 bases, with 18 bases sitting between them. The CDR3 extends over 16 amino acids. Germline assignment: CDR1 SGHTA and CDR2 FQGNSA. The CDR3 nucleotides are TGTGCCAGCAGCCCATCCATTCGGGGGAATCAAGAGACCCAGTACTTC. Amino acids: CASSPSIRGNQETQYF.

This clone appeared a few times. The V gene is TRBV6-5, the J gene TRBJ2-1; no reliable D call. The CDR3 has 12 residues. V was shortened by 6 bases and J by 7 bases, with 10 bases between the two germline ends. Germline lookup yields CDR1 MNHEY and CDR2 SVGAGI. The CDR3 nucleotides read TGTGCCAGCAGCCATAGGGTGAATGAGCAGTTCTTC. Its protein is CASSHRVNEQFF.